Below are 28 T cell receptor beta chains sequenced from a single sample in a study of cytotoxic CD8 clonotypes in ibrutinib-treated CLL (dated by TCRdb to about 2021). The library was made by the immunoSEQ multiplex PCR assay. TCRdb took this table from immuneACCESS and kept in-frame rearrangements with V and J called. Such tables lack part of the clones; where checked against another copy, unresolved V genes explain under half of the gap, and the rest is unexplained. Present in this sample are some 350,000 clones, about 61% of which were seen just once. The ten largest account for around 6.3% of the sample. The source material was PBMCs, sampled after 36 months of ibrutinib treatment. The receptors here all came from a human donor with chronic lymphocytic leukemia.

V gene TRBV18 combines with J gene TRBJ1-6, with D unresolved. Germline lookup yields CDR1 KGHSH and CDR2 LQKENI. The CDR3 is 14 residues long. The ends were cut back, 0 bases at V and 5 bases at J, with 5 bases in the middle. CDR3 DNA: TGTGCCAGCTCACCACCGGTTCATAATTCACCCCTCCACTTT. Translation gives CASSPPVHNSPLHF.

This clone occurred a few times. The sample holds other DNA sequences that translate to the same CDR3. CDR3 amino acids: CASSLTGGEQFF. The CDR3 DNA sequence: TGCGCCAGCAGCTTAACGGGAGGTGAGCAGTTCTTC. The rearrangement joins TRBV5-1 to TRBJ2-1, with 7 nucleotides matching TRBD2. V lost 2 bases to trimming and J lost 9 bases; unmatched junction nucleotides: 2. The CDR3 extends over 12 amino acids. Germline CDR1 SGHRS, CDR2 YFSETQ.

The gene calls are TRBV29-1 and TRBJ2-1, with 12 bases that match TRBD2. V lost 6 bases, J lost 1 base, and 4 bases stayed unmatched. This CDR3 has 15 residues. Germline V gene lookup returns CDR1 SQVTM and CDR2 ANQGSEA. DNA of the CDR3: TGCAGCGTCGGGACTAGCGGGCGGTCCTACAATGAGCAGTTCTTC. As protein: CSVGTSGRSYNEQFF.

This chain links TRBV13 with TRBJ2-1; no definite D call. The CDR3 sequence is 12 residues long. The ends were cut back, 5 bases at V and 10 bases at J, with 12 bases in the middle. Germline values: CDR1 PRHDT, CDR2 FYEKMQ (reference sequence). The CDR3 nucleotides read TGTGCCAGCAGCAAAAAGGCCGCCGAGCAGTTCTTC. Translated, it gives CASSKKAAEQFF.

The DNA of the CDR3 is TGTGCCAGCAGCTTATATGGGGGTTCGAACACTGAAGCTTTCTTT. This codes for CASSLYGGSNTEAFF. The chain has TRBV7-8 and TRBJ1-1; D perhaps matches TRBD1 (5 bases). V lost 2 bases to trimming and J lost 1 base, with 11 bases between them. This CDR3 contains 15 residues. The V gene's germline CDR1 is SGHVS and CDR2 FQNEAQ.

The gene calls are TRBV18 and TRBJ2-5; D uncertain. Per the germline V gene, CDR1 is KGHSH and CDR2 is LQKENI. The CDR3 is 15 amino acids. V was trimmed by 3 bases and J by 4 bases, leaving 15 bases between them. CDR3 DNA: TGTGCCAGCTCACCGGCTAGGCGCTACCTAGAGACCCAGTACTTC. Its translation is CASSPARRYLETQYF.

The chain has TRBV7-9 and TRBJ1-4; D unclear. Germline CDR1 and CDR2: SEHNR and FQNEAQ (reference sequence). Trimming took 0 bases from V and 11 from J, leaving 10 bases between them. The CDR3 has 13 residues. CDR3 in amino acids: CASSLAFVDKLFF. For the CDR3, the DNA is TGTGCCAGCAGCTTAGCGTTCGTGGACAAACTGTTTTTT.

A few counts support this clone. The rearrangement links TRBV29-1 to TRBJ2-5; the D gene is possibly TRBD1 (7 bases). CDR1 SQVTM and CDR2 ANQGSEA come from the germline V gene. Trimming shortened V by 6 bases and J by 5 bases, and 16 bases separated the two germline ends. CDR3 length equals 13 residues. CDR3 sequence (DNA): TGCAGCGTCGAGACAGGGAGCGGGGAGACCCAGTACTTC. It translates to CSVETGSGETQYF.

The chain joins TRBV5-1 to TRBJ2-7; 8 positions match TRBD2. This CDR3 spans 16 amino acids. Germline trimming cut 0 bases from V and 0 bases from J; bases unmatched to any gene: 5. Germline CDR1 and CDR2: SGHRS and YFSETQ. The CDR3 DNA reads as TGCGCCAGCAGCTTGGAGCTGCGGGGGGCCTCCTACGAGCAGTACTTC. Residues: CASSLELRGASYEQYF.

The chain combines TRBV6-5 with TRBJ1-1, with TRBD1 as a possible D gene (6 bases). The V and J ends lost 4 bases and 4 bases respectively, with 16 bases between them. This CDR3 has 15 residues. The germline V gene has CDR1 MNHEY and CDR2 SVGAGI. For the CDR3, the DNA is TGTGCCAGCAGTTCACCCACCCGACAGGTCACTGAAGCTTTCTTT. This encodes CASSSPTRQVTEAFF.

The rearrangement uses TRBV18 and TRBJ2-7; D uncertain. Trimming pared 4 bases from V and 3 bases from J, leaving 13 bases between. Germline-derived CDR1 and CDR2 are KGHSH and LQKENI. CDR3 size: 14 residues. CDR3 DNA: TGTGCCAGCTCACGGGTAGCTGGCAGCTACGAGCAGTACTTC. This encodes CASSRVAGSYEQYF.

The chain carries TRBV10-2 and TRBJ2-7, with 11 positions matching TRBD1. CDR1 is WSHSY and CDR2 is SAAADI in the germline V gene. CDR3 size: 15 residues. V was clipped by 5 bases and J by 4 bases; unmatched bases: 7. CDR3 sequence reads: CASSPFWDRGYEQYF. The CDR3 nucleotides read TGCGCCAGCAGTCCGTTTTGGGACAGGGGGTACGAGCAGTACTTC.

The chain links TRBV4-1 to TRBJ2-7; D gene uncertain. The CDR3 consists of 14 residues. From germline, CDR1 is MGHRA and CDR2 YSYEKL. Deletions cut 1 base from V and 5 bases from J, with 12 bases between. CDR3 region: CASSQGTLPDEQYF. CDR3 DNA: TGCGCCAGCAGCCAAGGGACCTTGCCCGACGAGCAGTACTTC.

The rearrangement links TRBV5-1 to TRBJ2-7; D might be TRBD1 or TRBD2, each matching 5 bases. Trimming removed 4 bases from V and 4 bases from J, with 12 bases in between. CDR1 and CDR2 from the germline V gene are SGHRS and YFSETQ. This CDR3 is 13 amino acids long. CDR3 bases: TGCGCCAGCAGCCGAGGGGAGATGTACGAGCAGTACTTC. Its translation: CASSRGEMYEQYF.

The chain couples TRBV6-1 to TRBJ1-2, with D maybe TRBD1 (5 bases). V lost 5 bases to trimming and J lost 2 bases, with 15 bases between them. CDR3 length equals 15 residues. Looked up from germline, CDR1 is MNHNS and CDR2 is SASEGT. The CDR3 sequence is CASSSRTGENYGYTF. CDR3 nucleotides: TGTGCCAGCAGTTCACGAACAGGAGAGAACTATGGCTACACCTTC.

The rearrangement uses TRBV7-6 and TRBJ1-4, with 9 positions matching TRBD1. V trimming: 1 base; J trimming: 6 bases; junction bases outside the gene matches: 6. Germline loops: CDR1 SGHVS, CDR2 FNYEAQ. The CDR3 totals 16 residues. CDR3 nucleotide sequence: TGTGCCAGCAGCTTAGGACCGGGACAGGGTGATGAAAAACTGTTTTTT. Its protein is CASSLGPGQGDEKLFF.

This chain uses TRBV6-1 with TRBJ2-5; D is perhaps TRBD2 (7 bases). CDR3 length: 14 amino acids. V dropped 7 bases and J dropped 3 bases, with 15 bases sitting between them. In germline, CDR1 is MNHNS, CDR2 SASEGT. CDR3 DNA: TGTGCCAGCAAAGAGGGGGGGTGGAAAGAGACCCAGTACTTC. It codes for CASKEGGWKETQYF.

The chain has TRBV5-4 and TRBJ2-7, with unresolved D. Germline CDR1 SGHNT, CDR2 YYREEE (reference sequence). The CDR3 is 14 residues long. The V gene lost 0 bases and the J gene lost 1 base, with 8 bases spanning the gap. The CDR3 reads CASSLELNSYEQYF. The DNA for the CDR3 is TGTGCCAGCAGCTTGGAGTTGAATTCCTACGAGCAGTACTTC.

The chain combines TRBV25-1 with TRBJ2-7; maybe TRBD1 (6 bases). The V gene lost 2 bases and the J gene lost 1 base, with 9 bases spanning the gap. The CDR3 has 14 residues. Germline V gene lookup returns CDR1 MGHDK and CDR2 SYGVNS. Written as DNA, the CDR3 is TGTGCCAGCAGTGAACAGGGGTTTTCCTACGAGCAGTACTTC. It codes for CASSEQGFSYEQYF.

This sequence joins TRBV9 and TRBJ2-5; TRBD2 agrees at 9 bases. Unmatched junction bases numbered 4, after V lost 0 bases and J lost 4 bases. Germline loops: CDR1 SGDLS, CDR2 YYNGEE. This CDR3 spans 15 amino acids. The CDR3 DNA follows: TGTGCCAGCAGCGTAGGTTTTAGCGGGGGAGAGACCCAGTACTTC. Its protein is CASSVGFSGGETQYF.

The rearrangement joins TRBV4-1 to TRBJ1-1; unclear D gene. Trimming removed 0 bases from V and 4 bases from J, with 12 bases in between. Germline loops: CDR1 MGHRA, CDR2 YSYEKL. The CDR3 runs to 15 residues. The CDR3 nucleotides are TGCGCCAGCAGCCAAGATCGCTACCAAGGCACTGAAGCTTTCTTT. Protein product: CASSQDRYQGTEAFF.

The chain uses TRBV2 and TRBJ2-7; the match to TRBD1 covers 7 bases. Trimming removed 7 bases from V and 0 bases from J; junction bases left unmatched: 9. Germline CDR1 SNHLY, CDR2 FYNNEI. The CDR3 runs 15 residues. The CDR3 nucleotides read TGTGCCAGCAACCAAGACAGGGCATCCTCCTACGAGCAGTACTTC. It codes for CASNQDRASSYEQYF. The variable domain in full, completed from reference TRBV2 and TRBJ2-7, reads EPEVTQTPSHQVTQMGQEVILRCVPISNHLYFYWYRQILGQKVEFLVSFYNNEISEKSEIFDDQFSVERPDGSNFTLKIRSTKLEDSAMYFCASNQDRASSYEQYFGPGTRLTVT.

The chain combines TRBV5-1 with TRBJ2-7, with TRBD2 matching over 8 bases. In germline, CDR1 is SGHRS, CDR2 YFSETQ. The ends lost 3 bases at V and 6 bases at J; junction bases unmatched: 2. This CDR3 is 12 amino acids long. In DNA form, the CDR3 reads TGCGCCAGCAGCTCCGGACTAGCCGAGCAGTACTTC. It is translated as CASSSGLAEQYF.

The CDR3 sequence: CASSLDMGRETQYF. Here the CDR3 DNA reads TGCGCCAGCAGCTTGGATATGGGACGAGAGACCCAGTACTTC. The chain links TRBV5-1 to TRBJ2-5; D could derive from TRBD1 or TRBD2 (5 bases each). The germline V gene encodes CDR1 SGHRS and CDR2 YFSETQ. The CDR3 loop spans 14 amino acids. The V end was cut by 0 bases, the J end by 4 bases, with 10 bases between.

The chain links TRBV7-6 to TRBJ2-5; TRBD2 matches 11 bases. Germline V lookup: CDR1 SGHVS, CDR2 FNYEAQ. The junction had 6 bases not matched to a gene; V was cut back by 5 bases and J by 1 base. This CDR3 has 16 amino acids. CDR3 protein: CASSKGLAALQETQYF. In nucleotides, the CDR3 is TGTGCCAGCAGCAAGGGACTAGCGGCTCTCCAAGAGACCCAGTACTTC.

This chain uses TRBV14 with TRBJ2-7, with D uncertain. V was cut by 1 base and J by 1 base, with 5 bases left in between. The CDR3 sequence is 13 residues long. The germline V gene has CDR1 SGHDN and CDR2 FVKESK. Written as DNA, the CDR3 is TGTGCCAGCAGCCAAGCCGGATCCTACGAGCAGTACTTC. Its protein is CASSQAGSYEQYF.

The V call is TRBV5-1, the J call TRBJ2-1; D is undetermined. From germline, CDR1 is SGHRS and CDR2 YFSETQ. The CDR3 extends over 14 amino acids. Trimming pared 0 bases from V and 4 bases from J, leaving 8 bases between. The CDR3 loop is CASSLGVEYNEQFF. In nucleotides, the CDR3 is TGCGCCAGCAGCTTGGGGGTGGAATACAATGAGCAGTTCTTC.

The chain combines TRBV27 with TRBJ1-5; tentatively, D is TRBD1 (5 bases). V lost 3 bases to trimming and J lost 4 bases, with 7 bases between them. The CDR3 loop spans 13 amino acids. CDR1 and CDR2 from the germline V gene are MNHEY and SMNVEV (reference sequence). The CDR3 DNA sequence: TGTGCCAGCAGTTTCGACAGAAATCAGCCCCAGCATTTT. The encoded protein is CASSFDRNQPQHF.